The 5 T cell receptor beta chains in this list originate from one sample, sequenced in a study of blood T cell repertoires in COVID-19. Profiling relied on immunoSEQ multiplex PCR, and the TCRdb table lists in-frame clones only, not all of them. This table has around 180,000 clones, over 80% appearing once. Input material: peripheral blood. The receptors derive from a woman between 25 and 40 years old with acute or convalescent COVID-19.

The chain recombines TRBV18 with TRBJ2-7; perhaps TRBD2 as D (6 bases). With 3 bases removed from V and 5 bases from J, the gap between germline ends came to 17 bases. CDR1 and CDR2 from the germline V gene are KGHSH and LQKENI. The CDR3 loop spans 15 amino acids. The CDR3 reads CASSPPSVGTHEQYF. In nucleotides, the CDR3 is TGTGCCAGCTCACCGCCGTCCGTCGGGACTCACGAGCAGTACTTC. Combining the CDR3 with reference TRBV18 and TRBJ2-7 gives the whole variable domain NAGVMQNPRHLVRRRGQEARLRCSPMKGHSHVYWYRQLPEEGLKFMVYLQKENIIDESGMPKERFSAEFPKEGPSILRIQQVVRGDSAAYFCASSPPSVGTHEQYFGPGTRLTVT.

The chain links TRBV28 to TRBJ1-3; D might be TRBD1 (6 bases). Per the germline V gene, CDR1 is MDHEN and CDR2 is SYDVKM. V lost 5 bases and J lost 2, with 13 bases in between. The CDR3 sequence is 15 residues long. CDR3 sequence (DNA): TGTGCCAGCAGTCCACCAGGGGCCCCTGGAAACACCATATATTTT. Its translation is CASSPPGAPGNTIYF.

V usage is TRBV19 and J usage is TRBJ1-1, with D possibly being TRBD1 (6 bases). This CDR3 has 21 residues. V was trimmed by 3 bases and J by 1 base, leaving 30 bases between them. The germline V gene has CDR1 LNHDA and CDR2 SQIVND (reference sequence). DNA of the CDR3: TGTGCCAGTAGTATGAAGGGGACCGATTTAGTACAGGGTTTTGGGAACACTGAAGCTTTCTTT. Translation gives CASSMKGTDLVQGFGNTEAFF.

The chain recombines TRBV7-2 with TRBJ2-5; D perhaps matches TRBD1 (6 bases). In germline, CDR1 is SGHTA, CDR2 FQGNSA. The ends were cut back, 5 bases at V and 5 bases at J, with 18 bases in the middle. The CDR3 has 15 residues. CDR3 protein: CASSPNTGNRETQYF. The DNA of the CDR3 is TGTGCCAGCAGCCCAAATACAGGGAATCGGGAGACCCAGTACTTC.

This sequence joins TRBV7-8 and TRBJ2-1, with TRBD2 as a possible D gene (6 bases). Between the trimmed V and J ends, which lost 0 bases and 5 bases, there was a span of 14 bases. Germline V gene sequence: CDR1 SGHVS, CDR2 FQNEAQ. The CDR3 has 16 residues. CDR3 DNA: TGTGCCAGCAGCTTAGCGAAGGGCGGGGTAAACAATGAGCAGTTCTTC. The encoded protein is CASSLAKGGVNNEQFF. Supplemented by reference TRBV7-8 and TRBJ2-1, the full variable domain reads GAGVSQSPRYKVAKRGQDVALRCDPISGHVSLFWYQQALGQGPEFLTYFQNEAQLDKSGLPSDRFFAERPEGSVSTLKIQRTQQEDSAVYLCASSLAKGGVNNEQFFGPGTRLTVL.